Below, 27 T cell receptor beta chains from the same sample are listed, as sequenced in a study of blood T cell repertoires in COVID-19. Using immunoSEQ multiplex PCR, the repertoire was profiled, and TCRdb retains in-frame clones only, with some absent. The top ten hold 3.9% of the sample, which has almost 350,000 clones, approximately 90% seen once. The sequencing input was peripheral blood. Source of these receptors: a woman aged 55-70 years with COVID-19, enrolled during active disease.

V gene TRBV6-4 combines with J gene TRBJ1-4; D call uncertain. Germline assignment: CDR1 MRHNA and CDR2 SNTAGT. With 2 bases removed from V and 10 bases from J, the gap between germline ends came to 11 bases. The CDR3 has 13 amino acids. The CDR3 DNA is TGTGCCAGCAGTGACGTTCCGCTCGGAAAACTGTTTTTT. Amino acid sequence: CASSDVPLGKLFF.

This chain connects TRBV5-1 to TRBJ1-1, with TRBD1 matching over 12 bases. J lost 4 bases, V lost 7 bases, and 8 bases had no gene match. Germline CDR1 reads SGHRS; CDR2 reads YFSETQ. This CDR3 has 15 amino acids. In DNA, the CDR3 is TGCGCCAGCGCCCGGGACAGGGGGCGGTCCACTGAAGCTTTCTTT. Translating it yields CASARDRGRSTEAFF.

The V and J genes are TRBV6-1 and TRBJ1-3; 7 positions agree with TRBD1. In germline, CDR1 is MNHNS, CDR2 SASEGT. V lost 4 bases and J lost 4; bases outside the gene matches: 10. CDR3 length: 16 residues. CDR3 DNA: TGTGCCAGCAGTGGGTCGACAGGGAAAGGGGGAAACACCATATATTTT. Protein: CASSGSTGKGGNTIYF.

The V and J genes are TRBV6-2 or TRBV6-3 and TRBJ1-6, with D maybe TRBD1 (5 bases). Per germline, CDR1 MNHEY and CDR2 SVGEGT. The CDR3 covers 15 residues. Trimming took off 5 bases at V and 10 bases at J, with 18 bases between the two ends. The CDR3 DNA sequence: TGTGCCAGCAGTCCGGCGGGGCGCAGCAACTCACCCCTCCACTTT. It translates to CASSPAGRSNSPLHF.

V and J are TRBV3-1 (or the pseudogene TRBV3-2) and TRBJ1-2, with D possibly being TRBD1 (5 bases). CDR1 and CDR2 from the germline V gene are LGHDT and YNNKEL (reference sequence). This CDR3 is built from 13 residues. The ends were cut back, 0 bases at V and 11 bases at J, with 13 bases in the middle. This chain's CDR3 is CASSQEGVGRYTF. CDR3 sequence (DNA): TGTGCCAGCAGCCAAGAAGGGGTCGGTAGATACACCTTC.

This clone was counted once. The gene calls are TRBV5-1 and TRBJ2-7; 12 nucleotides agree with TRBD1. Looked up from germline, CDR1 is SGHRS and CDR2 is YFSETQ. The CDR3 is 16 residues long. The J segment lost 4 bases and the V segment lost 0 bases, leaving 5 bases of the junction unmatched. The CDR3 region is CASSLGGTGGEYEQYF. The CDR3 DNA follows: TGCGCCAGCAGCTTGGGGGGGACAGGGGGCGAGTACGAGCAGTACTTC.

The chain employs TRBV6-5 and TRBJ2-7; possibly TRBD1 for D (6 bases). Deletions cut 7 bases from V and 2 bases from J, with 15 bases between. Looked up from germline, CDR1 is MNHEY and CDR2 is SVGAGI. The CDR3 has 14 amino acids. Written as DNA, the CDR3 is TGTGCCAGCACCCACGACAGGTTCCCCTACGAGCAGTACTTC. Translated: CASTHDRFPYEQYF.

The chain carries TRBV5-1 and TRBJ2-1; perhaps TRBD1 as D (6 bases). Germline CDR1 and CDR2: SGHRS and YFSETQ. V was shortened by 4 bases and J by 5 bases, with 10 bases between the two germline ends. The CDR3 runs 13 residues. The CDR3 sequence is CASSRDINNEQFF. The CDR3 nucleotides read TGCGCCAGCAGCCGGGACATCAACAATGAGCAGTTCTTC.

The genes are TRBV6-6 and TRBJ2-5, with 7 bases aligning to TRBD1. The CDR3 loop spans 15 amino acids. Trimming cost V 4 bases and J 3 bases; bases outside gene matches: 8. Germline V gene sequence: CDR1 MNHNY, CDR2 SVGAGI (reference sequence). The CDR3, as DNA: TGTGCCAGCAGTTTCTCACTCGGGACAGAAGAGACCCAGTACTTC. It specifies CASSFSLGTEETQYF.

This clone occurred a few times. The chain links TRBV9 to TRBJ2-7; 9 bases line up with TRBD1. The CDR3 sequence is 16 residues long. Trimming removed 3 bases from V and 5 bases from J; junction bases left unmatched: 12. Per the germline V gene, CDR1 is SGDLS and CDR2 is YYNGEE. The CDR3 nucleotides read TGTGCCAGCAGCGCATCTCCGGGACAGGGTTTCGACGAGCAGTACTTC. This translates into CASSASPGQGFDEQYF. Drawing the rest from reference TRBV9 and TRBJ2-7, the complete variable domain is DSGVTQTPKHLITATGQRVTLRCSPRSGDLSVYWYQQSLDQGLQFLIQYYNGEERAKGNILERFSAQQFPDLHSELNLSSLELGDSALYFCASSASPGQGFDEQYFGPGTRLTVT.

V is TRBV7-9 and J is TRBJ1-1; TRBD1 matches at 8 bases. The junction had 7 bases not matched to a gene; V was cut back by 3 bases and J by 1 base. CDR1 and CDR2 from the germline V gene are SEHNR and FQNEAQ (reference sequence). The CDR3 is 16 residues long. The CDR3 reads CASSLGPDRGNTEAFF. DNA of the CDR3: TGTGCCAGCAGCTTGGGACCAGACAGGGGGAACACTGAAGCTTTCTTT.

This rearrangement joins TRBV4-2 to TRBJ1-5; a possible D gene is TRBD1 (5 bases). The germline gives CDR1 LGHNA, CDR2 YNFKEQ. The CDR3 is 15 amino acids. Trimming shortened V by 0 bases and J by 2 bases, and 8 bases separated the two germline ends. Written as DNA, the CDR3 is TGTGCCAGCAGCCAAGATTGGGGGGGCAATCAGCCCCAGCATTTT. Translating it yields CASSQDWGGNQPQHF.

V and J are TRBV7-8 and TRBJ1-4; TRBD1 matches at 8 bases. Unmatched junction bases numbered 5, after V lost 2 bases and J lost 3 bases. Germline CDR1 is SGHVS and CDR2 is FQNEAQ. There are 16 residues in the CDR3. CDR3 coding DNA: TGTGCCAGCAGCTTACTCGGACAGGGATCTAATGAAAAACTGTTTTTT. Its translation: CASSLLGQGSNEKLFF.

The chain recombines TRBV6-5 with TRBJ1-1, with 7 bases matching TRBD1. The germline V gene encodes CDR1 MNHEY and CDR2 SVGAGI. The V gene end was trimmed by 10 bases and the J gene end by 3 bases; junction bases not matched to a gene: 5. CDR3 size: 12 residues. The chain's CDR3 is CATLTGYTEAFF. CDR3 bases: TGTGCCACCCTGACAGGGTACACTGAAGCTTTCTTT.

The chain combines TRBV19 with TRBJ1-4; 10 bases are shared with TRBD1. Losses at the gene ends were 7 bases for V and 2 bases for J; bases not matched to a gene: 7. Germline V gene lookup returns CDR1 LNHDA and CDR2 SQIVND (reference sequence). The CDR3 runs 16 residues. Written as DNA, the CDR3 is TGTGCCAGTACCGAGACAGGGGGCCGGACTAATGAAAAACTGTTTTTT. This encodes CASTETGGRTNEKLFF.

The gene calls are TRBV4-1 and TRBJ1-5, with D maybe TRBD1 (5 bases). The V end was cut by 3 bases, the J end by 6 bases, with 9 bases between. This CDR3 contains 13 residues. Germline CDR1 is MGHRA and CDR2 is YSYEKL. The CDR3 loop is CASSQTGVQPQHF. In DNA form, the CDR3 reads TGCGCCAGCAGCCAGACGGGGGTTCAGCCCCAGCATTTT.

To note about this clone: The junction does not match germline at one end; this may be a read error. CDR3 coding DNA: TGTGCCAGCAGTCGACAGGGGGCCGGGGTGCTGTTTTTT. It specifies CASSRQGAGVLFF. The V call is TRBV7-3, the J call TRBJ2-2; 10 bases match TRBD1. This CDR3 has 13 residues. Germline V CDR1 and CDR2: SGHTA, FQGTGA.

V usage is TRBV6-5 and J usage is TRBJ1-1, with no clear D. Trimming shortened V by 4 bases and J by 3 bases, and 3 bases separated the two germline ends. The CDR3 extends over 11 amino acids. Germline CDR1 and CDR2: MNHEY and SVGAGI. The CDR3 DNA sequence: TGTGCCAGCAGTTCTCACACTGAAGCTTTCTTT. Protein sequence: CASSSHTEAFF.

The rearrangement joins TRBV27 to TRBJ2-5; no clear D. CDR1 and CDR2 from the germline V gene are MNHEY and SMNVEV (reference sequence). The CDR3 spans 13 residues. Between the trimmed V and J ends, which lost 3 bases and 6 bases, there was a span of 11 bases. CDR3 nucleotides: TGTGCCAGCAGTTTCGGAGTTTCTAAGACCCAGTACTTC. Its translation is CASSFGVSKTQYF.

This clone was observed a single time. CDR3 coding DNA: TGTGCCACCAGTGATTTGGGGGGGATCGGCTACACCTTC. Protein: CATSDLGGIGYTF. V gene TRBV24-1 combines with J gene TRBJ1-2; D might be TRBD1 (5 bases). Germline CDR1 and CDR2: KGHDR and SFDVKD. This CDR3 region has 13 residues. V was pared by 0 bases and J by 8 bases, with 9 bases between.

The genes are TRBV29-1 and TRBJ2-5; D is possibly TRBD1 (6 bases). This CDR3 has 16 amino acids. V gave up 3 bases and J gave up 4 bases, with 21 bases separating them. Germline V gene sequence: CDR1 SQVTM, CDR2 ANQGSEA. CDR3 in DNA: TGCAGCGTTGATAACCCGAATGGACAGCGTGCAGAGACCCAGTACTTC. Protein sequence: CSVDNPNGQRAETQYF.

The count of this clone is one. The chain carries TRBV18 and TRBJ1-3; tentatively, D is TRBD1 (6 bases). This CDR3 region has 18 residues. The germline gives CDR1 KGHSH, CDR2 LQKENI. Trimming left V 2 bases short and J 0 bases short, with 17 bases between. The CDR3 here is CASSPAGGRSYSGNTIYF. The CDR3 coding sequence is TGTGCCAGCTCACCAGCTGGGGGCCGATCTTACTCTGGAAACACCATATATTTT. Based on the CDR3 plus reference TRBV18 and TRBJ1-3, the full variable domain is NAGVMQNPRHLVRRRGQEARLRCSPMKGHSHVYWYRQLPEEGLKFMVYLQKENIIDESGMPKERFSAEFPKEGPSILRIQQVVRGDSAAYFCASSPAGGRSYSGNTIYFGEGSWLTVV.

This clone was seen only once. As DNA, the CDR3 is TGTGCCAGTAGTCCCGATGGGGAATCCGGGACAATTTTCTACGAGCAGTACTTC. This translates into CASSPDGESGTIFYEQYF. V and J are TRBV19 and TRBJ2-7, with a weak D call TRBD1 (6 bases). Germline CDR1 and CDR2: LNHDA and SQIVND (reference sequence). Trimming took off 5 bases at V and 3 bases at J, with 26 bases between the two ends. There are 18 residues in the CDR3.

The V call is TRBV6-5, the J call TRBJ1-1; no clear D. The CDR3 loop spans 15 amino acids. Trimming took off 0 bases at V and 0 bases at J, with 8 bases between the two ends. Germline CDR1 is MNHEY and CDR2 is SVGAGI. This chain's CDR3 is CASSYSPGMNTEAFF. The CDR3 nucleotides read TGTGCCAGCAGTTACTCCCCCGGGATGAACACTGAAGCTTTCTTT.

J is TRBJ2-1 and V is TRBV7-9; 10 bases are a match to TRBD2. Per the germline V gene, CDR1 is SEHNR and CDR2 is FQNEAQ (reference sequence). V was pared by 4 bases and J by 9 bases, with 9 bases of the junction left unmatched. The CDR3 totals 15 residues. The CDR3 spells CASSYGASGGSEQFF. The CDR3 DNA reads TGTGCCAGCAGCTACGGGGCTAGCGGGGGTAGTGAGCAGTTCTTC. The complete variable domain, with remaining parts taken from reference TRBV7-9 and TRBJ2-1, reads DTGVSQNPRHKITKRGQNVTFRCDPISEHNRLYWYRQTLGQGPEFLTYFQNEAQLEKSRLLSDRFSAERPKGSFSTLEIQRTEQGDSAMYLCASSYGASGGSEQFFGPGTRLTVL.

V gene TRBV2 combines with J gene TRBJ1-5, with D possibly TRBD1 on 5 matching bases. Trimming removed 4 bases from V and 2 bases from J, with 15 bases in between. The CDR3 has 16 amino acids. Germline V gives CDR1 SNHLY, CDR2 FYNNEI. The CDR3 region is CASSGGLSSGNQPQHF. The CDR3 coding sequence is TGTGCCAGCAGTGGGGGCCTATCGAGTGGCAATCAGCCCCAGCATTTT.

V usage is TRBV7-3 and J usage is TRBJ1-6; weak D call: TRBD1 (6 bases). The germline V gene encodes CDR1 SGHTA and CDR2 FQGTGA. This CDR3 is 14 amino acids long. V was cut by 3 bases and J by 6 bases, with 9 bases left in between. The CDR3 nucleotides are TGTGCCAGCAGCTTCGGGACAAGTAATTCACCCCTCCACTTT. Translating it yields CASSFGTSNSPLHF. The full variable domain, completed using reference TRBV7-3 and TRBJ1-6, is GAGVSQTPSNKVTEKGKYVELRCDPISGHTALYWYRQSLGQGPEFLIYFQGTGAADDSGLPNDRFFAVRPEGSVSTLKIQRTERGDSAVYLCASSFGTSNSPLHFGNGTRLTVT.